Listed here are 8 T cell receptor beta chains from one sample, sequenced in a study of follicular helper T cells after annual influenza vaccination. Stated time point: 2014-2015 season, 7 days after vaccination. Repertoires were generated with immunoSEQ multiplex PCR, while TCRdb's copy carries only in-frame clones and drops some. The repertoire holds 1,200 or so clones, with about 63% as singletons. The sample consisted of CXCR5+ CD38+ circulating T follicular helper cells from blood, taken 7 days after influenza vaccination. The subset: circulating Tfh, non-naive CD4+CXCR5+PD-1+ (ICOS+CD38+ or ICOS-CD38-). Receptors originate from an adult who received the influenza vaccine.

This clone was observed a handful of times. The chain links TRBV28 to TRBJ2-5; D gene ambiguous. V lost 1 base, J lost 9 bases, and 18 bases lay in between. Germline V CDR1 and CDR2: MDHEN, SYDVKM. The CDR3 extends over 15 amino acids. This CDR3 is CASSLLTEIMGSQYF. DNA for the CDR3: TGTGCCAGCAGTTTATTAACAGAGATAATGGGGTCCCAGTACTTC.

The chain combines TRBV11-2 with TRBJ1-5; D gene ambiguous. There are 13 residues in the CDR3. The V end lost 5 bases, the J end lost 0 bases, and 5 bases lay between the germline ends. Germline V gene sequence: CDR1 SGHAT, CDR2 FQNNGV. CDR3 nucleotides: TGTGCCAGCAGCCTCGGTAGCAATCAGCCCCAGCATTTT. Encoded protein: CASSLGSNQPQHF.

This clone appeared a few times. The chain combines TRBV6-1 with TRBJ2-7; tentative D call: TRBD2 (6 bases). V lost 5 bases to trimming and J lost 3 bases, with 14 bases between them. The germline gives CDR1 MNHNS, CDR2 SASEGT. The CDR3 extends over 14 amino acids. The CDR3 DNA follows: TGTGCCAGCAGTTCCTTTGGACTAAACTACGAGCAGTACTTC. The encoded protein is CASSSFGLNYEQYF.

The J gene is TRBJ2-4, the V gene TRBV30; D might be TRBD1 or TRBD2, each matching 5 bases. Between the trimmed V and J ends, which lost 4 bases and 1 base, there was a span of 8 bases. Germline V gene data show CDR1 as GTSNPN and CDR2 as SVGIG (reference sequence). The CDR3 consists of 13 residues. CDR3 protein: CAWMGVAKNIQYF. In nucleotides, the CDR3 is TGTGCCTGGATGGGGGTCGCCAAAAACATTCAGTACTTC.

This chain links TRBV6-5 with TRBJ2-7, with D unclear. The CDR3 has 11 residues. V shed 4 bases and J shed 6 bases, with 7 bases lying between them. Germline loops: CDR1 MNHEY, CDR2 SVGAGI. Written as DNA, the CDR3 is TGTGCCAGCAGTTCCCAGTTCGAGCAGTACTTC. This translates into CASSSQFEQYF.

The CDR3 reads CASSLVAGGRGEQYF. The CDR3 bases are TGTGCCAGCAGCTTAGTTGCGGGGGGGCGTGGGGAGCAGTACTTC. The chain recombines TRBV7-6 with TRBJ2-7, with TRBD2 identical over 9 bases. The ends lost 1 base at V and 7 bases at J; junction bases unmatched: 8. CDR3 size: 15 residues. Germline assignment: CDR1 SGHVS and CDR2 FNYEAQ.

The chain is built from TRBV5-1 and TRBJ1-5, with unresolved D. The V end was cut by 2 bases, the J end by 7 bases, with 10 bases between. Germline CDR1 SGHRS, CDR2 YFSETQ. This CDR3 is built from 13 residues. The CDR3 nucleotides are TGCGCCAGCAGCTTTGGGTTTGGGCAGCCCCAGCATTTT. As protein: CASSFGFGQPQHF.

V is TRBV4-3 and J is TRBJ2-2; 10 bases map to TRBD1. Trimming took 4 bases from V and 6 from J; bases not matched to a gene: 14. This CDR3 contains 18 residues. Germline loops: CDR1 LGHNA, CDR2 YSLEER. Here the CDR3 DNA reads TGCGCCAGCAGCCGAAAGTTACCGGGACAGGGGCGTGCCGGGGAGCTGTTTTTT. Its translation: CASSRKLPGQGRAGELFF.